The clone carrying this T cell receptor beta chain was observed at least ten times. The antigen is not known. This specimen belongs to a study of T cells in Graves' hyperthyroidism and ophthalmopathy. Study-wide results and limits: Blood also held most thyroid clonotypes expanded beyond 0.001.

Patients were excluded for uncontrolled infection, other autoimmune disease, pregnancy or lactation. Clinical symptoms, serum thyroxine and TRAb, thyroid ultrasound and orbital computed tomography were used for the diagnoses. This sample holds PBMCs from 8.5 to 10 ml fresh peripheral blood. Looked up from germline, CDR1 is KGHSH and CDR2 is LQKENI. V was shortened by 2 bases and J by 7 bases, with 18 bases between the two germline ends. This CDR3 has 15 amino acids. Researchers took RNA transcripts and amplified the TCR beta CDR3 regions from them. In the first-round RT-PCR of the TCR CDR3, the HTBI primer set was used. TCRdb reprocessed the multiplex PCR reads via MiXCR and lists one record per CDR3 protein. The sample has 350,000 to 400,000 distinct CDR3 sequences, just under 15% seen once.

This clonotype was obtained from a woman aged 25 to 39 with Graves' hyperthyroidism. The chain combines TRBV18 with TRBJ2-7, with D possibly being TRBD1 or TRBD2 (6 bases each). Sequenced material: blood. The CDR3 loop reads CASSPEQGGYREQYF. The DNA of the CDR3 is TGTGCCAGCTCACCAGAACAGGGAGGTTACAGGGAGCAGTACTTC.